This T cell receptor beta chain comes out of a study of post-analysis software for immune sequencing data. For the study at large: Relapsing-remitting, secondary progressive and progressive-relapsing courses of multiple sclerosis were included. Findings and limits, study-wide: TRBV5-6, TRBV5-1 and TRBV20-1 belonged to a set of roughly 5 TRBV segments that were more frequent in patients than controls. Normalized Chao1 diversity in multiple sclerosis patients fell significantly below that of controls. Strong co-clustering by F measure was seen for same-batch samples.

This clonotype was seen repeatedly, ten times or more. Its antigen is currently unknown. Germline loops: CDR1 MGHRA, CDR2 YSYEKL. Trimming left V 5 bases short and J 0 bases short, with 14 bases between. The CDR3 runs to 17 residues. Libraries were made from TCR beta cDNA, and they carried unique molecular identifiers. TCRdb re-called the PCR reads through MiXCR, storing one row per CDR3 protein. The sample has around 180,000 distinct CDR3 sequences; roughly 31% are singletons. The gene calls are TRBV4-1 and TRBJ2-6; TRBD1 might be the D (6 bases). Specimen: blood. This clonotype was sampled from a girl aged 5 to 17 with multiple sclerosis. The CDR3 loop reads CASSGDKGPSGANVLTF. The CDR3 DNA reads as TGCGCCAGCAGCGGGGACAAGGGACCCTCTGGGGCCAACGTCCTGACTTTC.